This T cell receptor (beta chain) was observed in a study of CD8 T cells in ankylosing spondylitis. The CDR3 is made up of 16 amino acids. Trimming removed 4 bases from V and 4 bases from J; junction bases left unmatched: 10. CDR1 MGHRA and CDR2 YSYEKL come from the germline V gene. As concerns this clonotype: Its antigen is not known.

Whole-study findings and limits: Researchers reportedly found disease-linked clones significantly enriched in matched ankylosing spondylitis synovial fluid. Disease-linked clones were found to be CD8+ and relatively rare in peripheral blood.

Preparation of TCR beta libraries was done by quantitative 5'-RACE with molecular barcodes. Each CDR3 protein gets one entry after TCRdb re-called the 5' RACE reads with MiXCR. The table has about 340,000 distinct CDR3 sequences, approximately 20% seen once. Input material: blood, either unsorted or a sorted T cell fraction (not recorded which). The chain uses TRBV4-1 and TRBJ2-5; 9 bases are shared with TRBD2. This TCR came from a male donor with ankylosing spondylitis or in good health (not recorded which). The CDR3 protein is CASSPPRAGGLETQYF. CDR3 bases: TGCGCCAGCAGCCCCCCCCGGGCGGGGGGGTTAGAGACCCAGTACTTC.